Presented here are 18 T cell receptor beta chains from one specimen sequenced in a study of PD-1 blockade in classical Hodgkin lymphoma. Some clones are missing from TCRdb's copy, which holds only in-frame ones; the method was immunoSEQ multiplex PCR. The sample shows tens of thousands of clones, around 72% of them seen only once. Brentuximab vedotin exposure varied, and every patient relapsed after autologous stem cell transplantation. The specimen was peripheral blood mononuclear cells (PBMCs), collected at baseline. The receptor set was obtained from a human donor with classical Hodgkin lymphoma.

This clone has a handful of counts. The chain recombines TRBV18 with TRBJ1-5; tentative D call: TRBD1 (6 bases). V gave up 4 bases and J gave up 2 bases, with 15 bases separating them. The CDR3 totals 16 residues. Germline values: CDR1 KGHSH, CDR2 LQKENI. CDR3 region: CASSRSTGGGNQPQHF. CDR3 in DNA: TGTGCCAGCTCACGATCGACAGGCGGCGGCAATCAGCCCCAGCATTTT.

V and J are TRBV7-6 and TRBJ2-5, with 7 bases lining up with TRBD2. The germline V gene encodes CDR1 SGHVS and CDR2 FNYEAQ. J lost 2 bases, V lost 4 bases, and 7 bases had no gene match. The CDR3 is made up of 15 amino acids. The CDR3 loop is CASSYELASQETQYF. As DNA, the CDR3 is TGTGCCAGCAGCTATGAACTAGCGTCACAAGAGACCCAGTACTTC.

This clone was counted a few times. The chain's CDR3 is CASSMGSSYNEQFF. The CDR3 nucleotides read TGTGCCAGTAGTATGGGCAGCTCCTACAATGAGCAGTTCTTC. The genes are TRBV19 and TRBJ2-1, with D unresolved. This CDR3 has 14 amino acids. The V end lost 3 bases, the J end lost 0 bases, and 6 bases lay between the germline ends. CDR1 is LNHDA, CDR2 SQIVND, per germline (reference sequence). The complete variable domain, with remaining parts taken from reference TRBV19 and TRBJ2-1, reads DGGITQSPKYLFRKEGQNVTLSCEQNLNHDAMYWYRQDPGQGLRLIYYSQIVNDFQKGDIAEGYSVSREKKESFPLTVTSAQKNPTAFYLCASSMGSSYNEQFFGPGTRLTVL.

This CDR3 is CASSLGETAPRGYGYTF. For the CDR3, the DNA is TGCGCCAGCAGCTTGGGGGAAACAGCCCCCAGGGGCTATGGCTACACCTTC. This chain links TRBV5-1 with TRBJ1-2; D might be TRBD1 (6 bases). CDR3 length: 17 residues. Germline V gene data show CDR1 as SGHRS and CDR2 as YFSETQ. Trimming removed 0 bases at V and 4 bases at J, with 19 bases between. Full variable domain (missing parts from reference TRBV5-1 and TRBJ1-2): KAGVTQTPRYLIKTRGQQVTLSCSPISGHRSVSWYQQTPGQGLQFLFEYFSETQRNKGNFPGRFSGRQFSNSRSEMNVSTLELGDSALYLCASSLGETAPRGYGYTFGSGTRLTVV.

This chain connects TRBV4-1 to TRBJ2-6; D remains unclear. CDR1 and CDR2 (germline): MGHRA, YSYEKL. Trimming pared 3 bases from V and 4 bases from J, leaving 10 bases between. This CDR3 is 15 amino acids long. The CDR3 loop reads CASSQVEYGANVLTF. As DNA, the CDR3 is TGCGCCAGCAGCCAGGTCGAATACGGGGCCAACGTCCTGACTTTC.

The genes are TRBV28 and TRBJ1-5; D not certain. Between the trimmed V and J ends, which lost 2 bases and 8 bases, there was a span of 10 bases. Germline assignment: CDR1 MDHEN and CDR2 SYDVKM. This CDR3 contains 13 residues. CDR3 loop: CASSLGLGKPQHF. CDR3 in DNA: TGTGCCAGCAGTTTAGGGCTAGGAAAGCCCCAGCATTTT.

This clone was counted a single time. This chain links TRBV19 with TRBJ1-2, with D possibly matching TRBD1 (5 bases). Germline CDR1 LNHDA, CDR2 SQIVND (reference sequence). The V gene lost 7 bases and the J gene lost 6 bases, with 18 bases spanning the gap. The CDR3 is 14 amino acids. The CDR3 sequence is CASIPLDSVDGYTF. DNA of the CDR3: TGTGCCAGTATCCCATTAGACAGCGTTGATGGCTACACCTTC.

This chain links TRBV18 with TRBJ1-3; 7 bases are a match to TRBD1. The CDR3 spans 17 residues. Germline CDR1 KGHSH, CDR2 LQKENI. V dropped 3 bases and J dropped 0; count of bases not matched to a gene: 8. CDR3 coding DNA: TGTGCCAGCTCACCGCTGCCGGGGACAGCCTCTGGAAACACCATATATTTT. This gives the protein CASSPLPGTASGNTIYF.

This clone was recorded a few times. The rearrangement links TRBV5-1 to TRBJ1-1; D might be TRBD1 (6 bases). Germline CDR1 and CDR2: SGHRS and YFSETQ. The V and J ends lost 4 bases and 6 bases respectively, with 16 bases between them. CDR3 length equals 14 residues. CDR3 DNA: TGCGCCAGCAGCGGCCGGGACGGGGGCTCTGAAGCTTTCTTT. Encoded protein: CASSGRDGGSEAFF.

The chain joins TRBV18 to TRBJ2-1, with TRBD1 matching over 8 bases. CDR1 is KGHSH, CDR2 LQKENI, per germline. This CDR3 has 15 amino acids. Losses at the gene ends were 2 bases for V and 5 bases for J; bases not matched to a gene: 5. The CDR3 protein is CASSPWTGRDNEQFF. In nucleotides, the CDR3 is TGTGCCAGCTCACCATGGACAGGGCGAGACAATGAGCAGTTCTTC.

This clone has only one observation. Compared with germline, one end of the junction differs, possibly owing to a read error. The CDR3 DNA reads TGTGCCACCAGCCTCACAGGGGGCGAGCAGTACTTC. It yields the protein CATSLTGGEQYF. The V gene is TRBV7-8, the J gene TRBJ2-7; 8 bases are shared with TRBD1. This CDR3 is 12 amino acids long. CDR1 is SGHVS, CDR2 FQNEAQ, per germline.

This clone has more than one count but fewer than ten. The chain combines TRBV18 with TRBJ1-6; TRBD1 might be the D (5 bases). V was cut by 3 bases and J by 10 bases, with 16 bases left in between. The CDR3 is 15 amino acids. From germline, CDR1 is KGHSH and CDR2 LQKENI. This chain's CDR3 is CASSPAEQGTSPLHF. The CDR3 bases are TGTGCCAGCTCACCCGCGGAGCAGGGTACCTCACCCCTCCACTTT.

The rearrangement links TRBV10-1 to TRBJ2-1; D is possibly TRBD1 (6 bases). Trimming left V 9 bases short and J 2 bases short, with 11 bases between. CDR1 is WNHNN, CDR2 SYGVQD, per germline (reference sequence). The CDR3 runs to 13 residues. CDR3 DNA sequence: TGCGCCAGTTCTACAGGGACCTACAATGAGCAGTTCTTC. Its protein product is CASSTGTYNEQFF.

This clone was found a few times. V and J are TRBV4-1 and TRBJ1-3; D not resolved. The germline gives CDR1 MGHRA, CDR2 YSYEKL. Trimming shortened V by 0 bases and J by 0 bases, and 12 bases separated the two germline ends. The CDR3 has 17 residues. CDR3: CASSQDGPLHSGNTIYF. The CDR3 region has the DNA TGCGCCAGCAGCCAAGATGGACCCCTCCACTCTGGAAACACCATATATTTT.

With respect to this clone: Compared with germline, one end of the junction differs, possibly owing to a read error. V is TRBV6-4 and J is TRBJ2-5; D is possibly TRBD2 (5 bases). Germline V lookup: CDR1 MRHNA, CDR2 SNTAGT. This CDR3 is built from 14 residues. CDR3 bases: TGTGCCAGCAGTTACTCCGGGAACCAAGAGACCCAGTACTTC. Amino acids: CASSYSGNQETQYF.

The V gene is TRBV2, the J gene TRBJ1-4; 7 nucleotides line up with TRBD1. The CDR3 is 14 residues long. Germline lookup yields CDR1 SNHLY and CDR2 FYNNEI. V lost 6 bases, J lost 6 bases, and 7 bases stayed unmatched. CDR3: CASSGQVGDEKLFF. The CDR3 DNA follows: TGTGCCAGCAGCGGACAGGTTGGGGATGAAAAACTGTTTTTT.

This CDR3 is CASSTRTLLPETQYF. CDR3 coding DNA: TGTGCCAGTAGTACACGTACTCTACTCCCAGAGACCCAGTACTTC. The V and J genes are TRBV19 and TRBJ2-5, with no clear D. Germline CDR1 is LNHDA and CDR2 is SQIVND (reference sequence). V dropped 4 bases and J dropped 4 bases, with 16 bases sitting between them. CDR3 length: 15 amino acids.

The chain is built from TRBV11-3 and TRBJ1-2, with TRBD1 identical over 7 bases. Germline values: CDR1 SGHNT, CDR2 YENEEA. V was pared by 3 bases and J by 0 bases, with 7 bases of the junction left unmatched. The CDR3 covers 16 residues. The CDR3 coding sequence is TGTGCCAGCAGCTTTGACAGGGCCTCTACTAACTATGGCTACACCTTC. This encodes CASSFDRASTNYGYTF.